The T cell receptor (beta chain) under discussion was sequenced for a study of blood T cell repertoires in COVID-19. Study-wide background: Acute and convalescent COVID-19 samples came from the United States, Italy and Spain.

This clone has a handful of counts. Original data processing: Nucleated cell counts were estimated from reference gene primer amplification. The protocol was immunoSEQ multiplex PCR, while the TCRdb copy is restricted to in-frame clones and leaves out a portion. D and trimming come from the DNA, and the V and J calls and clone size come from that table. The sample includes 150,000 to 200,000 clones, roughly 80% of them seen just once. The CDR3 runs 17 residues. The V end lost 9 bases, the J end lost 1 base, and 24 bases lay between the germline ends. Germline V lookup: CDR1 MDHEN, CDR2 SYDVKM. What was sequenced was peripheral blood. The V call is TRBV28, the J call TRBJ1-2, with D possibly matching TRBD1 (6 bases). The clonotype originates from a woman aged 25 to 45 with acute or convalescent COVID-19. The CDR3 loop is CASYDPRGNLRNYGYTF. The CDR3 DNA sequence: TGTGCCAGTTATGACCCCAGGGGTAACCTCCGTAACTATGGCTACACCTTC.